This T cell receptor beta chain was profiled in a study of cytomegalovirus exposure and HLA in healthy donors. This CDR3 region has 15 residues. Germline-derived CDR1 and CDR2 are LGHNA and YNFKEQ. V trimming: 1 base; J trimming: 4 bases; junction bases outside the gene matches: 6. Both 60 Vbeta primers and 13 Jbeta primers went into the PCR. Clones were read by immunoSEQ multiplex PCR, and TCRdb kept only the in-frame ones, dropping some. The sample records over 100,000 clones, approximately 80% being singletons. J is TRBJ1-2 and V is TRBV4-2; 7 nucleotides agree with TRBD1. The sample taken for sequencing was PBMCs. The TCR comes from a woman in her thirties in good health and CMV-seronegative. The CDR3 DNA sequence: TGTGCCAGCAGCCAAGGGGACAGCGACTCCTATGGCTACACCTTC. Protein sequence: CASSQGDSDSYGYTF.